A single T cell receptor (beta chain) is shown here with its context. The ends lost 6 bases at V and 7 bases at J; junction bases unmatched: 9. The CDR3 is made up of 14 amino acids. Germline V gene data show CDR1 as SNHLY and CDR2 as FYNNEI. This entry belongs to a study of cytomegalovirus exposure and HLA in healthy donors. The PCR used 60 Vbeta and 13 Jbeta primers. Here immunoSEQ multiplex PCR was the method, and the copy in TCRdb shows in-frame clones only, minus some. Altogether 150,000 to 200,000 clones are present, approximately 70% being singletons, with the ten largest covering 2.8%. The sequence was collected from a woman aged 40 to 50 in good health and CMV-seropositive. The chain has TRBV2 and TRBJ1-5; TRBD1 agrees at 7 bases. The sample comprised PBMCs. The CDR3 coding sequence is TGTGCCAGCAGAGATACAGGGGACCTACAGCCCCAGCATTTT. This codes for CASRDTGDLQPQHF.